Included here is one T cell receptor (beta chain) sequence, with context. What it binds is unknown. These data belong to a study of cytomegalovirus exposure and HLA in healthy donors. Notes on the study in general: Later analysis placed DRB1 highest and HLA-C lowest in TCR association rates, which differed by HLA locus. It was confirmed in vitro that a few of the CMV-associated chains were specific for CMV antigens.

Amplification used 60 Vbeta primers and 13 Jbeta primers. Under the authors' procedure: There were around 80 million unique TCR beta chains by a later count, and approximately 10 million of them were shared. Sequencing used immunoSEQ multiplex PCR; TCRdb keeps in-frame clones, though not all of them. The V and J calls and clone size were taken over from that table, and D and trimming were inferred from the DNA. This sample's table reports around 100,000 clones. This sequence originates from a man between 40 and 49 years old in good health and CMV-seronegative. Material for sequencing was PBMCs.

CDR3 in amino acids: CASSLDRDSPLHF. DNA for the CDR3: TGTGCCAGCAGCTTGGACAGGGACTCACCCCTCCACTTT. The chain joins TRBV5-4 to TRBJ1-6; D might be TRBD1 (6 bases). With 0 bases removed from V and 10 bases from J, the gap between germline ends came to 8 bases. Germline V gene sequence: CDR1 SGHNT, CDR2 YYREEE (reference sequence). The length of the CDR3 is 13 residues.